This passage covers 18 T cell receptor beta chains from one sample sequenced in a study of PD-L1 blockade in urothelial cancer. As for time point: peripheral blood 6 weeks after treatment start. Assay used: immunoSEQ multiplex PCR; TCRdb lists only in-frame clones, some missing. Among fewer than 90,000 clones, 91% were seen once, and the ten largest hold around 0.9%. Sequencing was performed on PBMCs, taken around atezolizumab (anti-PD-L1) treatment. These receptors all stem from a woman of 80 years or more with urothelial cancer.

The chain recombines TRBV5-1 with TRBJ2-1; possibly TRBD1 for D (6 bases). The CDR3 spans 15 residues. Germline V CDR1 and CDR2: SGHRS, YFSETQ. Between the trimmed V and J ends, which lost 0 bases and 2 bases, there was a span of 9 bases. CDR3: CASSLGGGPYNEQFF. The CDR3 DNA reads as TGCGCCAGCAGCTTGGGAGGGGGACCCTACAATGAGCAGTTCTTC.

CDR3 sequence: CASSLGAGIGYTF. For the CDR3, the DNA is TGTGCCAGCAGCTTAGGGGCAGGGATTGGCTACACCTTC. V usage is TRBV7-9 and J usage is TRBJ1-2, with a possible D match to TRBD1 (5 bases). The germline CDR1 and CDR2 sequences are SEHNR and FQNEAQ (reference sequence). V was clipped by 1 base and J by 7 bases, with 10 bases between them. CDR3 size: 13 residues.

This clone was detected a few times. The rearrangement links TRBV7-3 to TRBJ2-3; 7 bases are a match to TRBD1. The CDR3 contains 17 residues. Germline CDR1 is SGHTA and CDR2 is FQGTGA. J lost 0 bases, V lost 3 bases, and 9 bases had no gene match. The CDR3 is CASSLDTTGLSTDTQYF. The DNA for the CDR3 is TGTGCCAGCAGCTTGGACACGACAGGGTTGAGCACAGATACGCAGTATTTT.

This rearrangement joins TRBV5-4 to TRBJ2-3; 8 bases fit TRBD1. CDR1 SGHNT and CDR2 YYREEE come from the germline V gene (reference sequence). The CDR3 has 16 amino acids. V lost 2 bases and J lost 4; bases outside the gene matches: 9. The CDR3 region is CASSLGQGMASDTQYF. The CDR3 region has the DNA TGTGCCAGCAGCTTAGGACAGGGAATGGCGTCAGATACGCAGTATTTT. The full variable domain, in which reference TRBV5-4 and TRBJ2-3 provide the parts outside the CDR3, is ETGVTQSPTHLIKTRGQQVTLRCSSQSGHNTVSWYQQALGQGPQFIFQYYREEENGRGNFPPRFSGLQFPNYSSELNVNALELDDSALYLCASSLGQGMASDTQYFGPGTRLTVL.

This clone was counted a single time. The chain carries TRBV10-3 and TRBJ2-1; 11 bases match TRBD2. The germline gives CDR1 ENHRY, CDR2 SYGVKD. There are 16 residues in the CDR3. With V trimmed by 7 bases and J by 4 bases, 9 bases remained unmatched. For the CDR3, the DNA is TGTGCCATCACTGGGGCCGGGACTAGCGGATACAATGAGCAGTTCTTC. It codes for CAITGAGTSGYNEQFF.

The V call is TRBV18, the J call TRBJ1-3; D possibly corresponds to TRBD1 (6 bases). Germline CDR1 is KGHSH and CDR2 is LQKENI. CDR3 length: 14 amino acids. With 6 bases removed from V and 0 bases from J, the gap between germline ends came to 9 bases. The CDR3 DNA sequence: TGTGCCAGCTCGGACAGCGTCTCTGGAAACACCATATATTTT. It specifies CASSDSVSGNTIYF.

The chain carries TRBV18 and TRBJ2-2, with TRBD1 matching 7 bases. The germline CDR1 and CDR2 sequences are KGHSH and LQKENI. The CDR3 runs to 15 residues. Trimming at V came to 2 bases and at J to 0 bases, leaving 0 bases not matched to a gene. The CDR3 loop reads CASSPGTANTGELFF. CDR3 in DNA: TGTGCCAGCTCACCAGGGACAGCGAACACCGGGGAGCTGTTTTTT.

The rearrangement links TRBV7-9 to TRBJ2-1; D is uncertain. The germline V gene encodes CDR1 SEHNR and CDR2 FQNEAQ (reference sequence). V lost 2 bases, J lost 2 bases, and 4 bases lay in between. CDR3 length equals 13 residues. The CDR3 reads CASSLSAYNEQFF. CDR3 nucleotide sequence: TGTGCCAGCAGCTTATCTGCCTACAATGAGCAGTTCTTC. The entire variable domain, with the rest obtained from reference TRBV7-9 and TRBJ2-1, is as follows: DTGVSQNPRHKITKRGQNVTFRCDPISEHNRLYWYRQTLGQGPEFLTYFQNEAQLEKSRLLSDRFSAERPKGSFSTLEIQRTEQGDSAMYLCASSLSAYNEQFFGPGTRLTVL.

This clone was seen once. The rearrangement links TRBV15 to TRBJ2-3, with D possibly being TRBD2 (6 bases). The CDR3 is 16 amino acids. In germline, CDR1 is LNHNV, CDR2 YYDKDF (reference sequence). V gave up 0 bases and J gave up 1 base, with 11 bases separating them. The CDR3 loop reads CATSREGGPGTDTQYF. For the CDR3, the DNA is TGTGCCACCAGCAGAGAGGGAGGCCCTGGCACAGATACGCAGTATTTT.

This clone was counted once. The chain employs TRBV6-5 and TRBJ2-1, with 8 bases that match TRBD2. Germline CDR1 is MNHEY and CDR2 is SVGAGI. V lost 8 bases, J lost 2 bases, and 8 bases stayed unmatched. The CDR3 loop spans 15 amino acids. CDR3 bases: TGTGCCAGCTATCCTTCGGGAGGGCCCTACAATGAGCAGTTCTTC. Its protein is CASYPSGGPYNEQFF.

The chain carries TRBV9 and TRBJ2-2, with a possible D match to TRBD1 (5 bases). Germline CDR1 reads SGDLS; CDR2 reads YYNGEE. CDR3 length equals 16 residues. Between the trimmed V and J ends, which lost 1 base and 2 bases, there was a span of 12 bases. CDR3: CASSVSFQGNTGELFF. Written as DNA, the CDR3 is TGTGCCAGCAGCGTAAGTTTTCAGGGCAACACCGGGGAGCTGTTTTTT.

The rearrangement links TRBV29-1 to TRBJ2-7, with 9 positions matching TRBD2. Trimming cost V 7 bases and J 5 bases; bases outside gene matches: 6. The germline V gene encodes CDR1 SQVTM and CDR2 ANQGSEA. The CDR3 runs 12 residues. The CDR3 protein is CSAAGGIHEQYF. The CDR3 nucleotides are TGCAGCGCCGCGGGGGGGATCCACGAGCAGTACTTC.

The chain is built from TRBV28 and TRBJ1-5; tentatively, D is TRBD1 (6 bases). The CDR3 has 17 residues. Germline lookup yields CDR1 MDHEN and CDR2 SYDVKM. V dropped 10 bases and J dropped 0 bases, with 22 bases sitting between them. The CDR3 coding sequence is TGTGCCACCCGTCCGCGGGGGGGCCGGCTTAGCAATCAGCCCCAGCATTTT. Translated: CATRPRGGRLSNQPQHF.

V is TRBV6-1 and J is TRBJ1-4; D is uncertain. In germline, CDR1 is MNHNS, CDR2 SASEGT. The CDR3 sequence is 17 residues long. Trimming stripped 4 bases from V and 0 bases from J, with 15 bases between. CDR3 in DNA: TGTGCCAGCAGTGCGATAGGCGGAGGTTCAACTAATGAAAAACTGTTTTTT. Its protein is CASSAIGGGSTNEKLFF.

The chain joins TRBV19 to TRBJ2-2; tentatively, D is TRBD2 (6 bases). V lost 6 bases, J lost 1 base, and 9 bases lay in between. CDR1 LNHDA and CDR2 SQIVND come from the germline V gene (reference sequence). The CDR3 length is 14 residues. The CDR3 DNA reads as TGTGCCAGTAGGACGGGAGTGAACACCGGGGAGCTGTTTTTT. Translated, it gives CASRTGVNTGELFF.

The rearrangement links TRBV5-1 to TRBJ2-5; 9 bases are shared with TRBD2. CDR1 is SGHRS, CDR2 YFSETQ, per germline. The V and J ends lost 6 bases and 5 bases, in that order; junction bases with no gene match: 5. The CDR3 totals 13 residues. CDR3 in DNA: TGCGCCAGCAAGCCCGGGACTAGCGAGACCCAGTACTTC. Protein: CASKPGTSETQYF.

The chain combines TRBV5-6 with TRBJ2-1; 9 bases match TRBD2. This CDR3 has 15 residues. The germline V gene has CDR1 SGHDT and CDR2 YYEEEE. The V segment lost 0 bases and the J segment 7 bases; nucleotides outside the gene matches: 5. The CDR3 sequence is CASSLGLAGWNEQFF. CDR3 in DNA: TGTGCCAGCAGCTTGGGGCTAGCGGGGTGGAATGAGCAGTTCTTC.

The rearrangement links TRBV5-6 to TRBJ2-1; tentative D call: TRBD1 (6 bases). The ends were cut back, 2 bases at V and 8 bases at J, with 17 bases in the middle. There are 15 residues in the CDR3. Germline V gene lookup returns CDR1 SGHDT and CDR2 YYEEEE. CDR3 residues: CASSFFRQAIHEQFF. As DNA, the CDR3 is TGTGCCAGCAGCTTCTTTCGACAGGCAATCCATGAGCAGTTCTTC.